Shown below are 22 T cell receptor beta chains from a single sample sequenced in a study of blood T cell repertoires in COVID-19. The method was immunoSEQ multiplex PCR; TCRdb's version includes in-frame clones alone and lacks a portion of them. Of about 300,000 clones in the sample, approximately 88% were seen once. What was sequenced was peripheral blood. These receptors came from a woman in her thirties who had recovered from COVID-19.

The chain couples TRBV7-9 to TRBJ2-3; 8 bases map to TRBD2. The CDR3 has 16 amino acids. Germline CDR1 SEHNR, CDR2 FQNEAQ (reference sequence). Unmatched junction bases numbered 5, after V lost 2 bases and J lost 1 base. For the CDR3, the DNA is TGTGCCAGCAGCTTATATCCGGGGGGGCGCACAGATACGCAGTATTTT. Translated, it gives CASSLYPGGRTDTQYF.

The CDR3 reads CASSLLGQGSYGYTF. CDR3 DNA sequence: TGTGCCAGCAGCTTGCTGGGACAGGGGTCCTATGGCTACACCTTC. The rearrangement links TRBV5-4 to TRBJ1-2; 10 positions match TRBD1. The CDR3 runs to 15 residues. CDR1 and CDR2 from the germline V gene are SGHNT and YYREEE (reference sequence). V shed 1 base, J shed 4 bases, and the junction held 4 bases outside the gene matches.

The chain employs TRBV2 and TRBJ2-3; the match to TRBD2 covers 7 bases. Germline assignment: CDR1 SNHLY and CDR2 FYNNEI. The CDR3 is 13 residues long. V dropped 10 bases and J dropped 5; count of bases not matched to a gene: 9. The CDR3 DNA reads TGTGCCACCCGGCTACTAGCGATAGATACGCAGTATTTT. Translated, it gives CATRLLAIDTQYF.

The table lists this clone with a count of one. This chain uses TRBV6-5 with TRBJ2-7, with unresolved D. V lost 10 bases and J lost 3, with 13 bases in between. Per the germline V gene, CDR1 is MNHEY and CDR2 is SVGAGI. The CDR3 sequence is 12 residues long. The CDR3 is CATSTLDYEQYF. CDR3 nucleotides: TGTGCCACCTCGACATTAGACTACGAGCAGTACTTC.

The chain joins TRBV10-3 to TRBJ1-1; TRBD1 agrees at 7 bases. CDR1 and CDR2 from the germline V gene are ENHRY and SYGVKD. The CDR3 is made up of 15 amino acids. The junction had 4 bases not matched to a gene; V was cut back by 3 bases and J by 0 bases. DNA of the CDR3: TGTGCCATCAGTGATTCCGGGACAGTGAACACTGAAGCTTTCTTT. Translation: CAISDSGTVNTEAFF.

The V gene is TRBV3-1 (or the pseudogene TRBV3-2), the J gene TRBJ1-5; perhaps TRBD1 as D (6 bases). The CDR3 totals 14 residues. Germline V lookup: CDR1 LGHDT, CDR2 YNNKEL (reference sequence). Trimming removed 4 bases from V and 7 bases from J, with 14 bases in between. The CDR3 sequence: CASSLQGWDQPQHF. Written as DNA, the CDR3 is TGTGCCAGCAGCCTACAGGGTTGGGACCAGCCCCAGCATTTT.

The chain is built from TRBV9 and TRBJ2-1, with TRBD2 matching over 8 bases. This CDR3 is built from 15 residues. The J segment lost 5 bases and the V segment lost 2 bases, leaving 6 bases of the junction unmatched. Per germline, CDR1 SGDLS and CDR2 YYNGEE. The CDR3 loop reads CASSVYSGAHNEQFF. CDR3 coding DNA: TGTGCCAGCAGCGTTTATAGCGGGGCACACAATGAGCAGTTCTTC.

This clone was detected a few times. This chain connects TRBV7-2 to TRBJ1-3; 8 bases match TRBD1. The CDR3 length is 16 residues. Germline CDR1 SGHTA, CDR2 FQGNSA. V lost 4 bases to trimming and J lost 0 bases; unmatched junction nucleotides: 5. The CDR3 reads CASSSKTGDSGNTIYF. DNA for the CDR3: TGTGCCAGCAGCTCAAAGACAGGGGACTCTGGAAACACCATATATTTT.

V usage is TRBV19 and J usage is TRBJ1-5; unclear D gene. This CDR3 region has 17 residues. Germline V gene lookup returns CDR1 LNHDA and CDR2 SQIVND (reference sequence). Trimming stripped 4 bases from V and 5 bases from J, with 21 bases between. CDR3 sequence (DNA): TGTGCCAGTAGTACTATTTCCCCGGTTATGGACTATCAGCCCCAGCATTTT. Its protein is CASSTISPVMDYQPQHF.

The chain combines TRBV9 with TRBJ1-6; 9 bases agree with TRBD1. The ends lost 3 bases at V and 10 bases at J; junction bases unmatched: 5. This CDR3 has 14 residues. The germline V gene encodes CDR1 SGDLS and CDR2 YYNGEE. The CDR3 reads CASSDGQGRSPLHF. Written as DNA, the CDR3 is TGTGCCAGCAGCGACGGACAGGGGAGATCACCCCTCCACTTT.

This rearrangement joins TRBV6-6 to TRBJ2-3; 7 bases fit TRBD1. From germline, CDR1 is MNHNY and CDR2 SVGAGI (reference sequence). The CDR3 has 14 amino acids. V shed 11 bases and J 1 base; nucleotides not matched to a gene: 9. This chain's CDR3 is CAVCYRGGTDTQYF. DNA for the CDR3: TGTGCCGTATGTTACAGGGGTGGCACAGATACGCAGTATTTT.

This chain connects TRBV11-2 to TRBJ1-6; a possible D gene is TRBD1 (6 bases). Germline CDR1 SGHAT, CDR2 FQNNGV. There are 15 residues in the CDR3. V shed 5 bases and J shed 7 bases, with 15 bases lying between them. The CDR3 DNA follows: TGTGCCAGCAGCGCCCAGGGACAAGAGAATTCACCCCTCCACTTT. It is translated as CASSAQGQENSPLHF.

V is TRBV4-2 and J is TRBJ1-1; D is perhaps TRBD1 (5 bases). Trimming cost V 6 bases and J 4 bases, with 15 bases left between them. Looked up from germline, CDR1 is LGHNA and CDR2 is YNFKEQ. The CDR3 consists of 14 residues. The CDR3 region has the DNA TGTGCCAGCAGAACAGGTCGGGTGACCACTGAAGCTTTCTTT. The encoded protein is CASRTGRVTTEAFF.

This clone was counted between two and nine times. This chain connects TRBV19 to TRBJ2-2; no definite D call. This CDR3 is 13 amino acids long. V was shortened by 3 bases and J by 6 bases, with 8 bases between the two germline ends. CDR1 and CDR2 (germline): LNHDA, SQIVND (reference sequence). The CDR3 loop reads CASSIPGAGELFF. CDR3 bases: TGTGCCAGTAGTATTCCTGGAGCCGGGGAGCTGTTTTTT.

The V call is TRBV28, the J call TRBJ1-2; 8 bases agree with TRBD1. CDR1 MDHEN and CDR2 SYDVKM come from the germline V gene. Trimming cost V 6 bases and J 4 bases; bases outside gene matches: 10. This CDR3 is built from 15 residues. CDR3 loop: CASSHPQGASYGYTF. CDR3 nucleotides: TGTGCCAGCAGCCACCCCCAGGGGGCCTCCTATGGCTACACCTTC.

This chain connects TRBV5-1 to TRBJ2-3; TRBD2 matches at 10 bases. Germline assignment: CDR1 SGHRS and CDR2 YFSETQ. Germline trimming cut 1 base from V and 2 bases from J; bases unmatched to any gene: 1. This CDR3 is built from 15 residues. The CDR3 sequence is CASSLTSGDTDTQYF. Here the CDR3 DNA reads TGCGCCAGCAGCTTGACTAGCGGGGACACAGATACGCAGTATTTT.

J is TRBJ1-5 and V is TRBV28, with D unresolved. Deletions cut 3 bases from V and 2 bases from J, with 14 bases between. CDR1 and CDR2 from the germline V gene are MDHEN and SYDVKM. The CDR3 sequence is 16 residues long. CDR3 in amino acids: CASSFPTIRGNQPQHF. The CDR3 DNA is TGTGCCAGCAGTTTCCCAACGATTCGGGGCAATCAGCCCCAGCATTTT.

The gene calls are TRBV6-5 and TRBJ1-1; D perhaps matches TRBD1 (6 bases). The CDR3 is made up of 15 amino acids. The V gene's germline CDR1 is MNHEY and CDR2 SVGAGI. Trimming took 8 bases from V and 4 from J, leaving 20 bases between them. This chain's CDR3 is CASGLQAGTPTEAFF. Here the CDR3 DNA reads TGTGCCAGCGGGCTGCAGGCAGGGACACCCACTGAAGCTTTCTTT.

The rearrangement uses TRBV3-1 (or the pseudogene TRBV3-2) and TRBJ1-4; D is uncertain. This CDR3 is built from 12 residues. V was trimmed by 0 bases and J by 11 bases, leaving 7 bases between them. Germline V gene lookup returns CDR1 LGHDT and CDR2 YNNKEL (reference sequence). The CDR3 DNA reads TGTGCCAGCAGCCAAGAGTCCGGGAAACTGTTTTTT. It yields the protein CASSQESGKLFF.

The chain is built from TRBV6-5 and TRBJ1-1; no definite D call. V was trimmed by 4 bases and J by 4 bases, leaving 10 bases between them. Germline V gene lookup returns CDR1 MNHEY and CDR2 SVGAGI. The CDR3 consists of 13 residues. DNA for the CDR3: TGTGCCAGCAGTTTCGGGTATTCCACTGAAGCTTTCTTT. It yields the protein CASSFGYSTEAFF.

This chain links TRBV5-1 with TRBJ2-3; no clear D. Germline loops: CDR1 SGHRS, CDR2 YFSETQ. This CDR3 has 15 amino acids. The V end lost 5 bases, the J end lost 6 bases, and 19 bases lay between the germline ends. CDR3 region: CASRRLGHLMDTQYF. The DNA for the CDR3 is TGCGCCAGCAGACGGTTGGGCCACCTCATGGATACGCAGTATTTT.

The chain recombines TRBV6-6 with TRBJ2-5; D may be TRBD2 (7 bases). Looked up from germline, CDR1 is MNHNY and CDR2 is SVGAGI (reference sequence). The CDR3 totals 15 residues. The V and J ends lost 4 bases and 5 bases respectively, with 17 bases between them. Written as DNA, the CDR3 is TGTGCCAGCAGTTCTAGTAGGGGGGGCCTGGAGACCCAGTACTTC. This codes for CASSSSRGGLETQYF.